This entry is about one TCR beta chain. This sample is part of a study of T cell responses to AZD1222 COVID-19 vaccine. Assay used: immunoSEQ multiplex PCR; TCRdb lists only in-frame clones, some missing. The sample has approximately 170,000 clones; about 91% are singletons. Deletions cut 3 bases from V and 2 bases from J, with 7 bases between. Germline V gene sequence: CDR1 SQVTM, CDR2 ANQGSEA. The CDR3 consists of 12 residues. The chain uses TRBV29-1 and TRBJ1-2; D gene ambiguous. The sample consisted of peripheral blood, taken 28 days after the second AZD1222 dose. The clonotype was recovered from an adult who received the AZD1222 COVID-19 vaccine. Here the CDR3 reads CSVEDYNYGYTF. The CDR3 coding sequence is TGCAGCGTTGAGGACTACAACTATGGCTACACCTTC.